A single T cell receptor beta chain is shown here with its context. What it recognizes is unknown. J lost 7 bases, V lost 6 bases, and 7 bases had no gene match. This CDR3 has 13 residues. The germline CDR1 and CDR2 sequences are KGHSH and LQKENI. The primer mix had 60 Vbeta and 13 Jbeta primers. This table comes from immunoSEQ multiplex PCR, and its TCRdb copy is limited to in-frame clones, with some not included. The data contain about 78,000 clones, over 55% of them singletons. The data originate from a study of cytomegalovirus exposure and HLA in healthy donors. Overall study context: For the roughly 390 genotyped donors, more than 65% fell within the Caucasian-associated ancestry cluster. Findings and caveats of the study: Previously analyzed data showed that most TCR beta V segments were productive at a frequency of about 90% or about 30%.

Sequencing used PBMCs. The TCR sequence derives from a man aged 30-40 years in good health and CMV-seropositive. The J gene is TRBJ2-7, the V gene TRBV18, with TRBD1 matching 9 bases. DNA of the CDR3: TGTGCCAGCTCGCTGACAGGGGGGTGGGAGCAGTACTTC. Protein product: CASSLTGGWEQYF.